The 19 T cell receptor beta chains listed next were all sequenced from one sample in a study of T cell changes during pregnancy in multiple sclerosis (dated by TCRdb to the late 2010s). Receptor libraries were prepared by the immunoSEQ multiplex PCR assay. The clones in this table, taken by TCRdb from immuneACCESS, are in-frame only. Not every clone is retained; where verified, under half of the shortfall comes from an unresolved V gene, and the cause of the rest is unknown. The sample table holds 78,000 or so clones, of which about 90% were seen once. Together, the top ten hold 1.4% of the sample. The sample in question was peripheral blood, obtained before pregnancy. Receptor source: a female donor with multiple sclerosis, enrolled in a pregnancy study.

The chain is built from TRBV4-1 and TRBJ1-5; D might be TRBD1 (6 bases). Germline V lookup: CDR1 MGHRA, CDR2 YSYEKL. The V end was cut by 0 bases, the J end by 0 bases, with 12 bases between. The CDR3 totals 17 residues. The CDR3 DNA reads as TGCGCCAGCAGCCAAGATCGTGGGACAACTAGCAATCAGCCCCAGCATTTT. This sequence encodes CASSQDRGTTSNQPQHF.

CDR3 in amino acids: CASSSQGGYGYTF. CDR3 nucleotide sequence: TGTGCCAGCAGCTCGCAGGGAGGCTATGGCTACACCTTC. The V and J genes are TRBV5-6 and TRBJ1-2, with a possible D match to TRBD1 (5 bases). The germline V and J ends were trimmed by 3 bases and 4 bases, with 10 bases remaining between them. The CDR3 consists of 13 residues. Germline values: CDR1 SGHDT, CDR2 YYEEEE.

This chain joins TRBV14 and TRBJ2-7; no firm D call. Per the germline V gene, CDR1 is SGHDN and CDR2 is FVKESK. This CDR3 region has 15 residues. V was pared by 0 bases and J by 1 base, with 10 bases between. As DNA, the CDR3 is TGTGCCAGCAGCCAAGATCGCGGCCGATCCTACGAGCAGTACTTC. Its translation is CASSQDRGRSYEQYF. The full variable domain, with the rest looked up from reference TRBV14 and TRBJ2-7, is EAGVTQFPSHSVIEKGQTVTLRCDPISGHDNLYWYRRVMGKEIKFLLHFVKESKQDESGMPNNRFLAERTGGTYSTLKVQPAELEDSGVYFCASSQDRGRSYEQYFGPGTRLTVT.

This clone turned up a few times. The chain joins TRBV19 to TRBJ1-5; D gene ambiguous. The length of the CDR3 is 15 residues. V was shortened by 3 bases and J by 3 bases, with 12 bases between the two germline ends. The germline V gene has CDR1 LNHDA and CDR2 SQIVND (reference sequence). Here the CDR3 reads CASSIYVQVNQPQHF. CDR3 nucleotides: TGTGCCAGTAGTATTTATGTCCAGGTCAATCAGCCCCAGCATTTT.

The chain links TRBV2 to TRBJ1-2; D gene unclear. This CDR3 is 13 amino acids long. Germline V CDR1 and CDR2: SNHLY, FYNNEI. Deletions cut 2 bases from V and 13 bases from J, with 17 bases between. For the CDR3, the DNA is TGTGCCAGCAGTGAACCCCCCCCGCTCGGCGGCACCTTC. It specifies CASSEPPPLGGTF.

This chain joins TRBV11-2 and TRBJ2-7; the D gene is possibly TRBD2 (5 bases). The V gene lost 3 bases and the J gene lost 7 bases, with 10 bases spanning the gap. The CDR3 has 12 residues. CDR1 and CDR2 (germline): SGHAT, FQNNGV. This CDR3 reads CASSFIPGEQYF. DNA of the CDR3: TGTGCCAGCAGCTTTATCCCGGGGGAGCAGTACTTC.

This rearrangement joins TRBV6-5 to TRBJ1-2; TRBD1 aligns across 7 bases. This CDR3 spans 15 amino acids. Germline V gives CDR1 MNHEY, CDR2 SVGAGI. The J segment lost 3 bases and the V segment lost 5 bases, leaving 9 bases of the junction unmatched. CDR3 sequence reads: CASSPPTGSYYGYTF. Here the CDR3 DNA reads TGTGCCAGCAGTCCACCGACAGGGTCTTACTATGGCTACACCTTC.

This chain links TRBV10-3 with TRBJ1-1, with D perhaps TRBD1 (6 bases). Deletions cut 6 bases from V and 1 base from J, with 9 bases between. Germline loops: CDR1 ENHRY, CDR2 SYGVKD. This CDR3 region has 13 residues. In nucleotides, the CDR3 is TGTGCCATCAGCCCAGGGGAGAACACTGAAGCTTTCTTT. Translating gives CAISPGENTEAFF.

CDR3: CASSFSPFGGQPQHF. CDR3 DNA: TGTGCCAGCAGCTTTTCCCCATTCGGAGGCCAGCCCCAGCATTTT. J is TRBJ1-5 and V is TRBV5-8; D remains unclear. Germline V gives CDR1 SGHTS, CDR2 YDEGEE. CDR3 length: 15 amino acids. The germline V and J ends were trimmed by 2 bases and 7 bases, with 16 bases remaining between them.

The rearrangement uses TRBV30 and TRBJ2-2; maybe TRBD1 (6 bases). From germline, CDR1 is GTSNPN and CDR2 SVGIG (reference sequence). The CDR3 extends over 13 amino acids. The V end was cut by 5 bases, the J end by 5 bases, with 12 bases between. The CDR3 DNA sequence: TGTGCCTGGGATAGAGGGGGTACCGGGGAGCTGTTTTTT. Its translation is CAWDRGGTGELFF.

The CDR3 region has the DNA TGTGCCAGCAGCTTAGGAATGGGACAGAAGACCAATGAGCAGTTCTTC. Translation gives CASSLGMGQKTNEQFF. This chain uses TRBV13 with TRBJ2-1, with 7 bases matching TRBD1. The CDR3 is made up of 16 amino acids. From germline, CDR1 is PRHDT and CDR2 FYEKMQ (reference sequence). The trim removed 0 bases at V and 6 bases at J, leaving 8 bases unmatched.

This sequence joins TRBV11-2 and TRBJ2-6, with TRBD1 matching 7 bases. Germline-derived CDR1 and CDR2 are SGHAT and FQNNGV. The CDR3 totals 16 residues. The V and J ends lost 5 bases and 6 bases, in that order; junction bases with no gene match: 10. CDR3 loop: CASSLGTGVVANVLTF. The CDR3 DNA follows: TGTGCCAGCAGCCTAGGTACAGGGGTTGTGGCCAACGTCCTGACTTTC.

This chain links TRBV5-1 with TRBJ1-1; D perhaps matches TRBD1 (5 bases). The CDR3 totals 17 residues. Germline V gene data show CDR1 as SGHRS and CDR2 as YFSETQ. Trimming removed 1 base at V and 4 bases at J, with 20 bases between. As DNA, the CDR3 is TGCGCCAGCAGCTTGAGGTCAGGGTGGTATACGGGCACTGAAGCTTTCTTT. The encoded protein is CASSLRSGWYTGTEAFF.

V gene TRBV29-1 combines with J gene TRBJ1-2, with TRBD1 identical over 10 bases. The CDR3 has 13 residues. V was pared by 7 bases and J by 8 bases, with 10 bases of the junction left unmatched. CDR1 and CDR2 from the germline V gene are SQVTM and ANQGSEA. The CDR3 DNA reads TGCAGCGCCCGGGACAGGGGATGGGAAGGCTACACCTTC. This gives the protein CSARDRGWEGYTF.

The chain is built from TRBV5-4 and TRBJ1-2, with TRBD1 identical over 9 bases. CDR1 and CDR2 (germline): SGHNT, YYREEE (reference sequence). The V segment lost 6 bases and the J segment 1 base; nucleotides outside the gene matches: 7. This CDR3 is 15 amino acids long. The CDR3 DNA is TGTGCCAGCAACCCAGGGACAGGGAATAACTATGGCTACACCTTC. Its protein is CASNPGTGNNYGYTF. Combining the CDR3 with reference TRBV5-4 and TRBJ1-2 gives the whole variable domain ETGVTQSPTHLIKTRGQQVTLRCSSQSGHNTVSWYQQALGQGPQFIFQYYREEENGRGNFPPRFSGLQFPNYSSELNVNALELDDSALYLCASNPGTGNNYGYTFGSGTRLTVV.

The chain joins TRBV7-6 to TRBJ2-7; no reliable D call. Trimming pared 7 bases from V and 6 bases from J, leaving 22 bases between. The CDR3 runs 15 residues. The germline CDR1 and CDR2 sequences are SGHVS and FNYEAQ. CDR3 in DNA: TGTGCCAGCACCCCGGCTAGTGCCGCTCCTCTCGAGCAGTACTTC. The encoded protein is CASTPASAAPLEQYF.

This clone was detected only once. The rearrangement uses TRBV10-3 and TRBJ1-2; 7 positions match TRBD1. J was trimmed by 5 bases and V by 6 bases; bases with no gene match: 12. CDR1 is ENHRY, CDR2 SYGVKD, per germline. The CDR3 is 15 amino acids. CDR3 bases: TGTGCCATCAGGCATCCGGGACAGAACCAATATGGCTACACCTTC. Translating gives CAIRHPGQNQYGYTF.

The J gene is TRBJ2-2, the V gene TRBV18; D is possibly TRBD2 (5 bases). Looked up from germline, CDR1 is KGHSH and CDR2 is LQKENI. V lost 0 bases and J 3 bases, leaving 14 bases between the germline ends. This CDR3 region has 17 residues. The CDR3 protein is CASSPPGRGSYTGELFF. The CDR3 DNA reads as TGTGCCAGCTCACCACCGGGTCGAGGGTCCTACACCGGGGAGCTGTTTTTT.

The chain combines TRBV5-4 with TRBJ2-1, with TRBD1 matching 7 bases. This CDR3 has 17 amino acids. V lost 10 bases, J lost 0 bases, and 16 bases stayed unmatched. In germline, CDR1 is SGHNT, CDR2 YYREEE (reference sequence). The CDR3, as DNA: TGTGCCGCCTCACCGGGGAAGGGGGCGAGCTCCTACAATGAGCAGTTCTTC. Its translation is CAASPGKGASSYNEQFF.